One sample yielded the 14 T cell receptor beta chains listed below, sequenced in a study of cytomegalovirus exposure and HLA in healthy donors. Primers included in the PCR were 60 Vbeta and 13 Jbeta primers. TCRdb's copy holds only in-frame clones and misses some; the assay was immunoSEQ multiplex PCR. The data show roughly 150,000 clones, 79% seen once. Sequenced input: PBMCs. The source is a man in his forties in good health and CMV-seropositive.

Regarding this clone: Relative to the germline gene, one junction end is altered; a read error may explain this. CDR3 DNA: TGTTCCAGCAGCTTCCCTACTAGCGGAGCTAGCACAGATACGCAGTATTTT. Amino acid sequence: CSSSFPTSGASTDTQYF. V and J are TRBV7-9 and TRBJ2-3; TRBD2 agrees at 8 bases. The CDR3 has 17 amino acids. CDR1 SEHNR and CDR2 FQNEAQ come from the germline V gene (reference sequence).

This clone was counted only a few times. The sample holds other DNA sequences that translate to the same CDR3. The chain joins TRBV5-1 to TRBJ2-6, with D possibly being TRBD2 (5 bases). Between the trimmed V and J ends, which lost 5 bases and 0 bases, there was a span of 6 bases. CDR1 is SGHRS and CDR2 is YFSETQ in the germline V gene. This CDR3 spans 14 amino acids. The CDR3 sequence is CASRDSSGANVLTF. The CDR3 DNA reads TGCGCCAGCAGGGACTCCTCTGGGGCCAACGTCCTGACTTTC.

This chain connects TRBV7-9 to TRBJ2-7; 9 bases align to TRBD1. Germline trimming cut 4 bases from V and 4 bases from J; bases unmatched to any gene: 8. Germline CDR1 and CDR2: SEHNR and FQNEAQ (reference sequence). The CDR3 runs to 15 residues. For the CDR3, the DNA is TGTGCCAGCAGCTCCACCGGGACAGGGTATTACGAGCAGTACTTC. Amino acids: CASSSTGTGYYEQYF.

The CDR3 here is CASSSAPGLGYGYTF. The CDR3 DNA follows: TGTGCCAGCAGCTCCGCGCCGGGTCTGGGCTATGGCTACACCTTC. The chain links TRBV7-2 to TRBJ1-2; D gene uncertain. Germline CDR1 reads SGHTA; CDR2 reads FQGNSA. The CDR3 runs to 15 residues. V lost 4 bases and J 4 bases, leaving 16 bases between the germline ends.

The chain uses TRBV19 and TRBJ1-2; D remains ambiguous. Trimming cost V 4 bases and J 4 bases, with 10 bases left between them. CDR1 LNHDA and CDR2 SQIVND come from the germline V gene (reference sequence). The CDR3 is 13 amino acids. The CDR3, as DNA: TGTGCCAGTAGTACCGACAACCCCTATGGCTACACCTTC. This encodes CASSTDNPYGYTF. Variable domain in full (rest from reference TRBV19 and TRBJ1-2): DGGITQSPKYLFRKEGQNVTLSCEQNLNHDAMYWYRQDPGQGLRLIYYSQIVNDFQKGDIAEGYSVSREKKESFPLTVTSAQKNPTAFYLCASSTDNPYGYTFGSGTRLTVV.

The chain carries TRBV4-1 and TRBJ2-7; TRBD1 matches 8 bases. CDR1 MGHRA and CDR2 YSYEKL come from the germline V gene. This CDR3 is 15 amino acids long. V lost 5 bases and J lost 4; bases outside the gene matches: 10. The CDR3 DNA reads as TGCGCCAGCAGCGGGGGAGGACAGGGAAGATACGAGCAGTACTTC. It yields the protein CASSGGGQGRYEQYF.

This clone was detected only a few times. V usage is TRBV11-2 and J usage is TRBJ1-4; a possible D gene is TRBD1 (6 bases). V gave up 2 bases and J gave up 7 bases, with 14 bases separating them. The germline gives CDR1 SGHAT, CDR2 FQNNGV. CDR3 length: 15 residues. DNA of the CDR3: TGTGCCAGCAGCTTATTGAGGGGGTTCGGTGAAAAACTGTTTTTT. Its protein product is CASSLLRGFGEKLFF.

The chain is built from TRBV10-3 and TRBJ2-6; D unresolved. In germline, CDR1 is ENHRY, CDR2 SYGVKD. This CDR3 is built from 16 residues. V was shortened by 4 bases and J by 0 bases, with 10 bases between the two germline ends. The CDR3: CAISVADISGANVLTF. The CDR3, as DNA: TGTGCCATCAGTGTGGCAGATATCTCTGGGGCCAACGTCCTGACTTTC.

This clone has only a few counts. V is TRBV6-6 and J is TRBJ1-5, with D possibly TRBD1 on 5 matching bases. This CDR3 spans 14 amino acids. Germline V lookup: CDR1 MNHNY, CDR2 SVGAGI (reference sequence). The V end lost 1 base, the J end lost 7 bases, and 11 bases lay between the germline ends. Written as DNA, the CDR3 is TGTGCCAGCAGTTACTTACAGGCGGCCCAGCCCCAGCATTTT. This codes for CASSYLQAAQPQHF.

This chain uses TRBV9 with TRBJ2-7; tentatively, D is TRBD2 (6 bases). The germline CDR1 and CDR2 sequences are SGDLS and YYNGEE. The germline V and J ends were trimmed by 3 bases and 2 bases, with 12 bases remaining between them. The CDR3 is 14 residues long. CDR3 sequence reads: CASSGGTHPYEQYF. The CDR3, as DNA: TGTGCCAGCAGCGGCGGGACGCATCCCTACGAGCAGTACTTC.

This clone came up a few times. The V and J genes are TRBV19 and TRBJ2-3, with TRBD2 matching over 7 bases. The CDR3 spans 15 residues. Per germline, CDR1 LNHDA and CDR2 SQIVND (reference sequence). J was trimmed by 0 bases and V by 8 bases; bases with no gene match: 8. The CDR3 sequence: CASGGAGVSTDTQYF. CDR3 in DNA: TGTGCCAGTGGAGGGGCGGGAGTTAGCACAGATACGCAGTATTTT.

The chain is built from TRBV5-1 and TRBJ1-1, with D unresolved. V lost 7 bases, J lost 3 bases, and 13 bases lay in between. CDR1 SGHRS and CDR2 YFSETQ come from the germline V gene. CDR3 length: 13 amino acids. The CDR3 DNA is TGCGCCAGCGGTCCGAGGGCCCACACTGAAGCTTTCTTT. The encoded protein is CASGPRAHTEAFF.

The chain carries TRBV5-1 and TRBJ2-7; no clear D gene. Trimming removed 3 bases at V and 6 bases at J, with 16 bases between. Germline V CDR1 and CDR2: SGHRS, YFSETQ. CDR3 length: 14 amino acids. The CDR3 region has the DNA TGCGCCAGCAGCTCATCAGCGTATTCTGCCGAGCAGTACTTC. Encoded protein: CASSSSAYSAEQYF.

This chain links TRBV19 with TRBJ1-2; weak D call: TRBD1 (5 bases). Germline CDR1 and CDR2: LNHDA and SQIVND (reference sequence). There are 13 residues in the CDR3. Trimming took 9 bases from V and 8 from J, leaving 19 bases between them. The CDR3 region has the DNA TGTGCCAGCGTCGAGCGGGGCTATAACGGCTACACCTTC. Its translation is CASVERGYNGYTF.